Sequencing of this T cell receptor beta chain was carried out in a study of blood T cell repertoires in COVID-19. Study background: Sites in the United States, Italy and Spain provided acute and convalescent COVID-19 samples. T cells, B-cell-depleted T cells, or PBMCs provided the cDNA or gDNA that served as material.

The protocol was immunoSEQ multiplex PCR, while the TCRdb copy is restricted to in-frame clones and leaves out a portion. The sample has fewer than 150,000 clones, roughly 84% seen once. CDR1 is SGHDN and CDR2 is FVKESK in the germline V gene. The trim removed 1 base at V and 3 bases at J, leaving 4 bases unmatched. This CDR3 comprises 15 residues. The sequenced sample was peripheral blood. The sequence came from a woman aged 70-85 years who had recovered from COVID-19. The chain couples TRBV14 to TRBJ2-7; the match to TRBD2 covers 9 bases. The CDR3 sequence: CASSQGSTSGYEQYF. CDR3 sequence (DNA): TGTGCCAGCAGCCAAGGGTCGACTAGCGGCTACGAGCAGTACTTC.